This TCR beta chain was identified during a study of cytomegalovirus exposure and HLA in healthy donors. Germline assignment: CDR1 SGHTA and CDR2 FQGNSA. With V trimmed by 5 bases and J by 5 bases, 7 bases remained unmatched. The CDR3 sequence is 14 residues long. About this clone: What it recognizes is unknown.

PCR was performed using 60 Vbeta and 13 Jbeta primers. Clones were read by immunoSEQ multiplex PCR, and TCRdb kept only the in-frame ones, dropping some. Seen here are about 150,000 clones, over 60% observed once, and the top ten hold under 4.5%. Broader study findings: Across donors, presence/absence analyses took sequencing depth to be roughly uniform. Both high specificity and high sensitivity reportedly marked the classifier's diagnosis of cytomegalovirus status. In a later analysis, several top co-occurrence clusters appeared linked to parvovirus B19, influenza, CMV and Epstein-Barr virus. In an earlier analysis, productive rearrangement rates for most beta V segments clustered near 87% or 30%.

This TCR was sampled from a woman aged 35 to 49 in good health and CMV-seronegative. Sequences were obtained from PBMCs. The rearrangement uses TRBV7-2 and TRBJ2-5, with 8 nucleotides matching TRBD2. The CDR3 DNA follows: TGTGCCAGCAGCGGTAGCGGGATAAGGGAGACCCAGTACTTC. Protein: CASSGSGIRETQYF.